Listed below are T cell receptor beta chains from one sample, sequenced in a study of cytomegalovirus exposure and HLA in healthy donors. Profiled with immunoSEQ multiplex PCR; TCRdb holds only in-frame clones, not every one. The table lists around 35,000 clones, around 70% of them singletons. Material for sequencing was PBMCs. All receptors derive from a man aged 25 to 45 in good health and CMV-seronegative. CDR3s include the opening cysteine and the closing phenylalanine or tryptophan. The D gene is left open where the match is weak. Only some rows state a clone size, as once, few, many or a class for expanded clones.

>TRBV30|14|TRBJ2-2|TRBD2|-
TGTGCCTGGACGAGGGGCGGGAGCACCGGGGAGCTGTTTTTT
CAWTRGGSTGELFF
>TRBV6-6|16|TRBJ2-7|-|once
TGTGCCAGCAGTACCACTCCGGGACTTCTCTCCTACGAGCAGTACTTC
CASSTTPGLLSYEQYF
>TRBV7-8|16|TRBJ1-2|TRBD1|-
TGTGCCAGCAGCTCTCCCGGGACAGGGGGAGGATATGGCTACACCTTC
CASSSPGTGGGYGYTF
>TRBV19|15|TRBJ2-2|TRBD2|-
TGTGCCAGTAGGTTTAGCGGGAGGGCCGCCGGGGAGCTGTTTTTT
CASRFSGRAAGELFF
>TRBV6-5|13|TRBJ1-3|-|once
TGTGCCAGCAGGGTGAGGGGAGGCAACACCATATATTTT
CASRVRGGNTIYF
>TRBV6-5|15|TRBJ2-2|TRBD1|-
TGTGCCAGCAGTATGCGGGACAGGGGAACCGGGGAGCTGTTTTTT
CASSMRDRGTGELFF
>TRBV19|13|TRBJ2-2|-|-
TGTGCCAGTAGTATCAGGGTCACCGGGGAGCTGTTTTTT
CASSIRVTGELFF
>TRBV28|14|TRBJ1-1|TRBD1|-
TGTGCCAGCAGTCAGGGGGCTTTTGACACTGAAGCTTTCTTT
CASSQGAFDTEAFF
>TRBV6-1|15|TRBJ2-3|TRBD2|-
TGTGCCGGGGCGGGGGCTAGCGGGGGGCTTGATACGCAGTATTTT
CAGAGASGGLDTQYF
>TRBV5-6|14|TRBJ2-1|-|few
TGTGCCAGCAGCTTGGGAGACTCCTACAATGAGCAGTTCTTC
CASSLGDSYNEQFF
>TRBV28|16|TRBJ2-7|TRBD2|-
TGTGCCAGCAGTTTAATCCCTAGCGGGACTCCCTACGAGCAGTACTTC
CASSLIPSGTPYEQYF